This TCR beta chain was obtained from a study of metastatic and nonmetastatic thyroid tumors. Overall study context: From malignant and benign thyroid patients, repertoires in blood and in tumor or nodule tissue were compared.

TCRdb redid the clone calls on the PCR reads using MiXCR. The sample lists about 39,000 clones, around 18% seen once, with approximately 13% in the top ten. Germline lookup yields CDR1 SGHTA and CDR2 FQGNSA. Trimming cost V 4 bases and J 10 bases; bases outside gene matches: 7. The CDR3 runs 13 residues. Each patient came to thyroid surgery without any prior treatment (of any kind). This clone came up many times. Other nucleotide sequences in the sample specify the same CDR3. Sequences were obtained from tumor tissue. This clonotype was sampled from a female donor with papillary thyroid cancer or a benign thyroid nodule (not recorded which). Some clones in this sample may be carry-over from other donors' samples. The genes are TRBV7-2 and TRBJ1-5, with TRBD1 matching over 7 bases. DNA for the CDR3: TGTGCCAGCAGCTGGGGACAGAAAAGTCCCCAGCATTTT. Residues: CASSWGQKSPQHF.